This is a list of T cell receptor beta chains from one sample in a study of graft-versus-host responses after intestinal transplantation. TCRdb's table, derived via immunoSEQ multiplex PCR, lists solely in-frame clones and lacks some. The table lists 9,500 to 15,000 clones, roughly 92% of them singletons. Source: PBMCs, taken around 110 days after intestinal transplant. The receptors here all came from a human patient who received an intestinal transplant, so some T cells may come from the graft donor. The CDR3 runs from the conserved cysteine through the conserved F or W. The D gene is left open where the match is weak. The size field is filled for only some rows; it gives once, few, many or a size class.

d_call j_call v_call clone_size cdr3_nt cdr3_aa
. TRBJ1-2 TRBV21-1 few TGTGCCAGCGGGGGGAGGGGTAGGGCCCAAAACTATGGCTACACCTTC CASGGRGRAQNYGYTF
. TRBJ1-2 TRBV9 . TGTGCCAGCAGCCCGAGACGCGAACTTAACTATGGCTACACCTTC CASSPRRELNYGYTF
. TRBJ1-5 TRBV5-6 . TGTGCCAGCAGCCCATGGACAGAGGGTCAGCCCCAGCATTTT CASSPWTEGQPQHF
TRBD1 TRBJ2-5 TRBV6-1 . TGTGCCAGCAGTGCACCGGGACAGGGGGCGGGAGAGACCCAGTACTTC CASSAPGQGAGETQYF
. TRBJ1-1 TRBV5-1 . TGCGCCAGCAGCTGGGGGTCTGAAGCTTTCTTT CASSWGSEAFF
. TRBJ2-7 TRBV7-2 . TGTGCCAGCAGCCCCGGTTTGTACGAGCAGTACTTC CASSPGLYEQYF
TRBD1 TRBJ1-1 TRBV19 . TGTGCCAGTAGTATGGGTCCGGGACAGCTAGAAGCTTTCTTT CASSMGPGQLEAFF
. TRBJ1-3 TRBV27 . TGTGCCAGCAGCCCCGGACAGCGCGCGCGGCGTGATGGAAACACCATATATTTT CASSPGQRARRDGNTIYF
TRBD1 TRBJ2-3 TRBV9 . TGTGCCAGCAGCGTAGATCCGGGACAGGGGGCTCATACGCAGTATTTT CASSVDPGQGAHTQYF
TRBD2 TRBJ2-3 TRBV15 . TGTGCCACCAGCGGTGAGTTAGCGGGAGGGCCGTCAGATACGCAGTATTTT CATSGELAGGPSDTQYF
TRBD2 TRBJ2-3 TRBV7-6 . TGTGCCAGCAGCTTAACGAGAGAGGGTAGCGGGAGTATAACAGATACGCAGTATTTT CASSLTREGSGSITDTQYF
. TRBJ2-1 TRBV27 . TGTGCCAGCGGATACAATGAGCAGTTCTTC CASGYNEQFF
. TRBJ2-1 TRBV4-1 . TGCGCCAGCAGCCAAGTGGCGATGGGGTCCTACAATGAGCAGTTCTTC CASSQVAMGSYNEQFF
TRBD1 TRBJ2-1 TRBV14 . TGTGCCAGCAGCCAAGAGGCGGGACAGGGGGCAGTTTACAATGAGCAGTTCTTC CASSQEAGQGAVYNEQFF
. TRBJ1-1 TRBV6-1 . TGTGCCAGCAGTTCCTATCGGGAACTCCGAACTGAAGCTTTCTTT CASSSYRELRTEAFF
. TRBJ1-1 TRBV5-6 . TGTGCCAGCAGCCTTAGCTGGGGCACTGAAGCTTTCTTT CASSLSWGTEAFF
. TRBJ2-3 TRBV7-3 . TGTGCCAGCAGACCACAACCGGGGGACCCCATAGGTCCAGATACGCAGTATTTT CASRPQPGDPIGPDTQYF
. TRBJ2-1 TRBV27 . TGTGCCAGCAGTTTCGCCCTGGGCGATGAGCAGTTCTTC CASSFALGDEQFF
TRBD2 TRBJ2-7 TRBV9 . TGTGCCAGCAGCGTTGGGGATGGACTAGCGGGGATCTACGAGCAGTACTTC CASSVGDGLAGIYEQYF
. TRBJ1-2 TRBV4-1 . TGCGCCAGCAGCCCTTCGGCAGGGCCCCCGGGCTATGGCTACACCTTC CASSPSAGPPGYGYTF
TRBD2 TRBJ2-1 TRBV2 . TGTGCCAGCAGATCGACTAGCGCCAGCTCCTACAATGAGCAGTTCTTC CASRSTSASSYNEQFF
TRBD2 TRBJ2-1 TRBV10-3 . TGTGCCATCAGTGAGCTAGCTAGCGGGAGCAAGGGGCAGTTCTTC CAISELASGSKGQFF
TRBD1 TRBJ1-1 TRBV5-6 . TGTGCCAGCAGCTCCGGGACAGGGTTGAGCACTGAAGCTTTCTTT CASSSGTGLSTEAFF
TRBD2 TRBJ2-1 TRBV29-1 . TGCAGCGTTTCTCGGCGGGAGGGCCTTCGCAATGAGCAGTTCTTC CSVSRREGLRNEQFF
. TRBJ2-5 TRBV7-8 . TGTGCCAGCAGCTCTAGCTACGAGACCCAGTACTTC CASSSSYETQYF
TRBD2 TRBJ2-7 TRBV9 . TGTGCCAGCAGCGTAGACGGGATAGCGGGTACGAGCTCCTACGAGCAGTACTTC CASSVDGIAGTSSYEQYF
. TRBJ2-7 TRBV25-1 once TGTGCCAGCAGTGAATATTATTCTCACGAGCAGTACTTC CASSEYYSHEQYF
TRBD1 TRBJ1-4 TRBV23-1 . TGCGCCAGCAGTCACAACCGAGACAGGGGTAGGGAACAAGGTAATGAAAAACTGTTTTTT CASSHNRDRGREQGNEKLFF
. TRBJ1-5 TRBV5-1 . TGCGCCAGCAGCTTGAACGGGAATCAGCCCCAGCATTTT CASSLNGNQPQHF
. TRBJ1-5 TRBV4-2 . TGTGCCAGCAGCCAAGATTCGGGGGTCCGCCAGCCCCAGCATTTT CASSQDSGVRQPQHF
. TRBJ2-1 TRBV7-6 . TGTGCCAGCAGCTCGACCCTGTACCAGTACAATGAGCAGTTCTTC CASSSTLYQYNEQFF
TRBD2 TRBJ2-3 TRBV10-1 . TGCGCCAGCAGTGCCGGGACTAGAGATACGCAGTATTTT CASSAGTRDTQYF
. TRBJ2-7 TRBV10-2 . TGCGCCAGCAATTCAGGGGATTACGAGCAGTACTTC CASNSGDYEQYF
. TRBJ1-4 TRBV25-1 once TGTGCCAGCAGTGAAACGTCGGCGACTAATGAAAAACTGTTTTTT CASSETSATNEKLFF
. TRBJ1-2 TRBV30 . TGTGCCTGGAGTTGGGGGGCCGGGACGAATGGCTACACCTTC CAWSWGAGTNGYTF
. TRBJ1-1 TRBV5-4 . TGTGCCAGCAGCTCCCGGACGGTAGGGAACACTGAAGCTTTCTTT CASSSRTVGNTEAFF
. TRBJ2-5 TRBV19 . TGTGCCACCAGGGGGGGGGCACTAGCGTACGACCAAGAGACCCAGTACTTC CATRGGALAYDQETQYF
TRBD2 TRBJ2-7 TRBV28 . TGTGCCAGCAGTTTTGGGTTCCTAGCGGGAGCATCCCACGAGCAGTACTTC CASSFGFLAGASHEQYF
. TRBJ1-4 TRBV18 . TGTGCCAGCTCACCCAGGTCTGGGTTCGATGAAAAACTGTTTTTT CASSPRSGFDEKLFF
. TRBJ2-3 TRBV6-5 . TGTGCCAGCAGTACCCTACGATATGGTACGCAGTATTTT CASSTLRYGTQYF
TRBD1 TRBJ1-1 TRBV6-5 . TGTGCCAGCAGTACGGACAGGGGGATTTCTGAAGCTTTCTTT CASSTDRGISEAFF
TRBD1 TRBJ1-3 TRBV7-9 once TGTGCCGGAGTACTTCCCGGGGGACAGCTTGGAAACACCATATATTTT CAGVLPGGQLGNTIYF
TRBD2 TRBJ2-5 TRBV10-3 . TGTGCCATCAGTGGATCGGGGGGTATGGAGACCCAGTACTTC CAISGSGGMETQYF
TRBD1 TRBJ1-2 TRBV7-9 . TGTGCCAGCAGCTGGGGACAGGGGGCCGACTATGGCTACACCTTC CASSWGQGADYGYTF
. TRBJ1-5 TRBV19 . TGTGCCAGTAGTTTGCTGGACAGCGGCAATCAGCCCCAGCATTTT CASSLLDSGNQPQHF
. TRBJ1-1 TRBV6-6 . TGTGCCAGCAGTTACTCCGGGACGAACACTGAAGCTTTCTTT CASSYSGTNTEAFF
. TRBJ2-3 TRBV10-3 . TGTGCCATCAGTGATACGACAGGATCGAGCACAGATACGCAGTATTTT CAISDTTGSSTDTQYF
TRBD1 TRBJ2-7 TRBV6-1 . TGTGCCAGCAGATACAGGGGGAGGACCTACGAGCAGTACTTC CASRYRGRTYEQYF